The clone carrying this T cell receptor (beta chain) appeared a few times. The sample is drawn from a study of blood T cells in healthy people across ages. Alongside a J-beta primer mix, a sample-barcoded 5' primer served in a second PCR lasting about 7 to 11 cycles. One entry per CDR3 protein, called by TCRdb with MiXCR from the 5' RACE reads. The sample holds roughly 1.6 million distinct CDR3 sequences, about 35% seen once. Extraction of total RNA produced a minimum of 5 micrograms from each sample. Material for sequencing was blood. The sequence came from a woman under 40 in good health.

The CDR3 nucleotides are TGCGCCAGCAGCTTGGTGTCTGCCGCCTCCTACAATGAGCAGTTCTTC. Translated: CASSLVSAASYNEQFF. V gene TRBV5-1 combines with J gene TRBJ2-1; D remains unclear. Per the germline V gene, CDR1 is SGHRS and CDR2 is YFSETQ. V was cut by 0 bases and J by 0 bases, with 10 bases left in between. This CDR3 has 16 residues.